A selection of T cell receptor beta chains follows, all from one sample in a study of blood T cell repertoires in COVID-19. The assay was immunoSEQ multiplex PCR, and TCRdb's table has in-frame clones only and misses some. The table records about 220,000 clones, over 65% of them present only once. Source material: PBMCs or T cells enriched from blood (not recorded which). These receptors all stem from a woman aged 55-70 years who had recovered from COVID-19. CDR3s include the opening cysteine and the closing phenylalanine or tryptophan. The order of the fields is V gene, clone size, D gene, CDR3 length, J gene, CDR3 protein, CDR3 DNA. A D gene is named only where the DNA matches it firmly. The size of a clone is reported for some rows only, either as once, few or many, or as a class for expanded clones.

>TRBV5-8|NA|NA|13|TRBJ1-1
CASSWRGGTEAFF
TGTGCCAGCAGCTGGAGGGGCGGCACTGAAGCTTTCTTT
>TRBV6-5|NA|TRBD1|13|TRBJ1-1
CASRDRDRTEAFF
TGTGCCAGCAGAGACAGGGATCGGACTGAAGCTTTCTTT
>TRBV20-1|NA|TRBD2|15|TRBJ2-1
CSASVWEGPYNEQFF
TGCAGTGCTAGTGTCTGGGAGGGCCCCTACAATGAGCAGTTCTTC
>TRBV4-1|NA|TRBD2|14|TRBJ2-2
CASRTSGNTGELFF
TGCGCCAGCAGGACTAGCGGGAACACCGGGGAGCTGTTTTTT
>TRBV19|once|TRBD2|15|TRBJ2-7
CASSSSGGPSYEQYF
TGTGCCAGTAGTTCAAGCGGGGGTCCCTCCTACGAGCAGTACTTC
>TRBV21-1|once|NA|13|TRBJ1-1
CASSNNTVLGAFF
TGTGCCAGCAGCAACAACACAGTTTTGGGAGCTTTCTTT
>TRBV18|NA|NA|17|TRBJ1-6
CASSPPGSKAYNSPLHF
TGTGCCAGCTCACCACCGGGCAGCAAAGCCTATAATTCACCCCTCCACTTT
>TRBV7-9|many|NA|12|TRBJ1-1
CASSYRDPEAFF
TGTGCCAGCAGTTACAGGGACCCTGAAGCTTTCTTT
>TRBV7-2|NA|TRBD2|15|TRBJ2-5
CASSLELAGGGSQYF
TGTGCCAGCAGCTTAGAACTAGCGGGGGGAGGGTCCCAGTACTTC
>TRBV19|NA|TRBD1|16|TRBJ2-5
CASSITGGPLGETQYF
TGTGCCAGTAGTATCACAGGGGGGCCCTTGGGAGAGACCCAGTACTTC
>TRBV4-1|NA|NA|19|TRBJ1-6
CASSQDPANRGFYNSPLHF
TGCGCCAGCAGCCAAGATCCGGCTAATCGGGGGTTCTATAATTCACCCCTCCACTTT
>TRBV11-2|NA|NA|12|TRBJ1-2
CASSFRERGYTF
TGTGCCAGCAGCTTTCGTGAGCGGGGCTACACCTTC
>TRBV3-1/TRBV3-2|NA|TRBD2|17|TRBJ2-7
CASSHHGTSGSSYEQYF
TGTGCCAGCAGCCATCACGGGACTAGCGGGTCCTCCTACGAGCAGTACTTC
>TRBV7-2|NA|NA|13|TRBJ1-1
CASSSVPSSEAFF
TGTGCCAGCAGCTCAGTCCCGTCGTCGGAAGCTTTCTTT
>TRBV6-1|NA|TRBD2|15|TRBJ2-1
CASSDLRGGNNEQFF
TGTGCCAGCAGTGATTTGCGGGGGGGAAACAATGAGCAGTTCTTC
>TRBV5-1|NA|NA|14|TRBJ2-3
CASSLSRPTDTQYF
TGCGCCAGCAGCTTGTCGCGGCCCACAGATACGCAGTATTTT
>TRBV29-1|NA|NA|14|TRBJ2-5
CSAANQGSQETQYF
TGCAGCGCGGCGAACCAGGGGTCCCAAGAGACCCAGTACTTC
>TRBV5-1|NA|NA|13|TRBJ1-2
CASSFKGYYGYTF
TGCGCCAGCAGCTTCAAGGGGTACTATGGCTACACCTTC
>TRBV2|NA|TRBD2|14|TRBJ2-1
CASRSGRTYNEQFF
TGTGCCAGCAGAAGCGGGAGAACCTACAATGAGCAGTTCTTC
>TRBV7-8|NA|NA|14|TRBJ2-7
CASSFGQSGPEQYF
TGTGCCAGCAGCTTCGGACAGTCAGGCCCCGAGCAGTACTTC
>TRBV18|NA|TRBD1|15|TRBJ2-3
CASSPGTVSTDTQYF
TGTGCCAGCTCACCTGGGACAGTGAGCACAGATACGCAGTATTTT
>TRBV6-5|NA|TRBD1|14|TRBJ2-6
CAGTGGSGANVLTF
TGTGCCGGGACAGGGGGGTCCGGGGCCAACGTCCTGACTTTC
>TRBV3-1/TRBV3-2|NA|TRBD2|16|TRBJ2-1
CASSQEAGGSYNEQFF
TGTGCCAGCAGCCAAGAAGCGGGAGGCTCCTACAATGAGCAGTTCTTC
>TRBV29-1|NA|TRBD2|14|TRBJ2-5
CSVDGSGRKETQYF
TGCAGCGTTGACGGTAGCGGGAGAAAAGAGACCCAGTACTTC
>TRBV14|NA|NA|15|TRBJ2-1
CASSQIPGEHNEQFF
TGTGCCAGCAGTCAAATCCCGGGGGAACACAATGAGCAGTTCTTC
>TRBV7-2|NA|NA|13|TRBJ1-1
CASSLARQAEAFF
TGTGCCAGCAGCTTAGCGCGCCAGGCGGAAGCTTTCTTT